The present T cell receptor beta chain was sequenced within a study of T cell responses to AZD1222 COVID-19 vaccine. Method: immunoSEQ multiplex PCR; TCRdb's copy keeps in-frame clones and lacks some. The sample contains 110,000 to 150,000 clones, over 80% of which appear only once. V was pared by 3 bases and J by 2 bases, with 12 bases between. Looked up from germline, CDR1 is SGDLS and CDR2 is YYNGEE. The CDR3 length is 15 residues. Points from the study as a whole: It should be noted that donors were predominantly white British and more often female, and clonal diversity was possibly underestimated. Compared with day 0, the breadth and depth of the Spike-specific TCR repertoire rose significantly after two doses of AZD1222.

Pooling was applied to second doses at about 4 or about 12 weeks. With regard to this clone: Its specificity is unknown.

This chain links TRBV9 with TRBJ2-1; D is uncertain. This receptor was obtained from an adult who received the AZD1222 COVID-19 vaccine. The starting material was peripheral blood, obtained 28 days after the second AZD1222 dose. The CDR3 is CASSAIEITYNEQFF. In nucleotides, the CDR3 is TGTGCCAGCAGCGCCATAGAGATAACCTACAATGAGCAGTTCTTC.